Listed below are T cell receptor beta chains from one sample, sequenced in a study of cytomegalovirus exposure and HLA in healthy donors. TCRdb keeps only in-frame clones here, not all; method: immunoSEQ multiplex PCR. The sample records 160,000 or so clones, more than 75% being singletons. Specimen: PBMCs. The origin of the receptors is a male donor in good health and CMV-seronegative. CDR3s include the opening cysteine and the closing phenylalanine or tryptophan. A D gene is named only where the DNA matches it firmly. For some rows the clone size is stated as once, few or many, or as a class when expanded; others skip it.

TRBJ1-1	.	once	TRBV6-6	15	TGTGCCAGCAGTTACGGGGAGAGCTCGAACACTGAAGCTTTCTTT	CASSYGESSNTEAFF
TRBJ2-5	TRBD2	.	TRBV9	16	TGTGCCAGCAGCATCGGGACTAGCGGGATACAAGAGACCCAGTACTTC	CASSIGTSGIQETQYF
TRBJ1-3	TRBD1	.	TRBV5-1	15	TGCGCCAGCAGACCGGGACAGAGCTCTGGAAACACCATATATTTT	CASRPGQSSGNTIYF
TRBJ2-6	.	.	TRBV10-3	15	TGTGCCATCGGGGCTGGGGTCTCTGGGGCCAACGTCCTGACTTTC	CAIGAGVSGANVLTF
TRBJ2-7	TRBD1	.	TRBV30	13	TGTGCCTCCTCGACAGGGAGCTCCTACGAGCAGTACTTC	CASSTGSSYEQYF
TRBJ1-5	TRBD1	.	TRBV30	15	TGTGCCTGGAGGACGACAGGGGCTGACAATCAGCCCCAGCATTTT	CAWRTTGADNQPQHF
TRBJ2-5	TRBD2	once	TRBV30	18	TGTGCCTGGACCGTCGCACCCTTACTAGCGGGAGGAGTGGAGACCCAGTACTTC	CAWTVAPLLAGGVETQYF
TRBJ2-1	.	.	TRBV6-1	17	TGTGCCAGCAGTGAAGCTTATGGGCAGGGAGGTCGCAATGAGCAGTTCTTC	CASSEAYGQGGRNEQFF
TRBJ1-4	.	.	TRBV5-4	13	TGTGCCAGCAGCCCCGCGGGGGTTGAAAAACTGTTTTTT	CASSPAGVEKLFF
TRBJ2-7	.	.	TRBV5-1	14	TGCGCCAGCAGAGAGGGATCGGCGTCCTACGAGCAGTACTTC	CASREGSASYEQYF
TRBJ2-7	.	.	TRBV6-5	12	TGTGCCAGCAGCCAATATAGCGACGAGCAGTACTTC	CASSQYSDEQYF
TRBJ1-2	TRBD1	few	TRBV29-1	14	TGCAGCGTTGACCCCGGGACAGGTCCTGGAGGCTACACCTTC	CSVDPGTGPGGYTF
TRBJ1-2	TRBD1	.	TRBV28	16	TGTGCCAGCAGTGCCGGGACAGGGGGAAACCGTGGGGGCTACACCTTC	CASSAGTGGNRGGYTF
TRBJ2-5	TRBD2	.	TRBV5-1	16	TGCGCCAGCAGCTTGGCTGGGGGGGTTAGCCAAGAGACCCAGTACTTC	CASSLAGGVSQETQYF
TRBJ1-1	.	.	TRBV5-1	15	TGCGCCAGCAGCTTGATGAGTCTGCAGCCGGGTGAAGCTTTCTTT	CASSLMSLQPGEAFF
TRBJ1-2	.	once	TRBV6-5	14	TGTGCCAGCGCCCCACAGGCCGCTAACTATGGCTACACCTTC	CASAPQAANYGYTF
TRBJ2-1	.	.	TRBV9	16	TGTGCCAGCAGCGTAGAAATCCGGACAGAGTACAATGAGCAGTTCTTC	CASSVEIRTEYNEQFF
TRBJ2-1	.	.	TRBV7-2	14	TGTGCCAGCAGCTTACAAGCGCAAAACAATGAGCAGTTCTTC	CASSLQAQNNEQFF
TRBJ2-7	TRBD2	few	TRBV15	17	TGTGCCACCAGCAGAGATAGGTTGTCTAGCGGGTCCTACGAGCAGTACTTC	CATSRDRLSSGSYEQYF
TRBJ2-1	.	few	TRBV9	12	TGTGCCAGCAGTCTCCAGGGCCATGAGCAGTTCTTC	CASSLQGHEQFF
TRBJ1-5	.	.	TRBV19	14	TGTGCCAGTAGTCCTGTAGTTGGCAATCAGCCCCAGCATTTT	CASSPVVGNQPQHF
TRBJ2-3	.	.	TRBV4-1	14	TGCGCCAGCAGCCAGTCCGGGGTTGGAGATACGCAGTATTTT	CASSQSGVGDTQYF
TRBJ1-1	.	.	TRBV7-8	13	TGTGCCAGCAGCATCGACAGATCCACTGAAGCTTTCTTT	CASSIDRSTEAFF
TRBJ2-5	TRBD2	once	TRBV9	18	TGTGCCAGCAGCCAGTACGGGCGGGAGGTCCCCCTCCAAGAGACCCAGTACTTC	CASSQYGREVPLQETQYF
TRBJ1-5	TRBD1	.	TRBV6-6	15	TGTGCCAGCAGTTATATGGGACAGAGAAATCAGCCCCAGCATTTT	CASSYMGQRNQPQHF
TRBJ2-7	.	.	TRBV15	15	TGTGCCACCAGCAGACCCGGACTGGGTAAATACGAGCAGTACTTC	CATSRPGLGKYEQYF
TRBJ2-2	.	.	TRBV7-2	12	TGTGCCAGCAGCTTCTCCACCGGGGAGCTGTTTTTT	CASSFSTGELFF
TRBJ2-4	.	once	TRBV2	11	TGTGCCACCCGGGGGATAAACATTCAGTACTTC	CATRGINIQYF
TRBJ1-1	.	once	TRBV30	14	TGTGCCTGGAGTGTAGCAGGGAGGGGCACTGAAGCTTTCTTT	CAWSVAGRGTEAFF
TRBJ2-3	TRBD1	.	TRBV6-1	15	TGTGCCAGCAGGACCGGGACAGGGAGGACAGATACGCAGTATTTT	CASRTGTGRTDTQYF
TRBJ1-2	.	.	TRBV30	15	TGTGCCTGGAGTTCGGGTGGGTGGAGAAACTATGGCTACACCTTC	CAWSSGGWRNYGYTF
TRBJ2-7	TRBD1	.	TRBV13	14	TGTGCCAGCAGCGGGGACAGAAAGCCCTACGAGCAGTACTTC	CASSGDRKPYEQYF
TRBJ1-5	.	.	TRBV28	14	TGTGCCAGCAGTCCAAACCGCGACAGCAGGCTACCGCATTTT	CASSPNRDSRLPHF
TRBJ1-2	.	.	TRBV9	14	TGTGCCAGCAGCGCGCAGGGGAACTTCGGTGGCTACACCTTC	CASSAQGNFGGYTF
TRBJ1-2	TRBD1	.	TRBV7-3	13	TGTGCCAGCAGCTTAGCGACAGGGGTGGGCTACACCTTC	CASSLATGVGYTF
TRBJ1-2	.	.	TRBV28	12	TGTGCCAGCACAGGGGATGACTATGGCTACACCTTC	CASTGDDYGYTF
TRBJ1-2	.	once	TRBV7-9	13	TGTGCCAGCAGCTTAGGTTTAACGGGAGGCTACACCTTC	CASSLGLTGGYTF
TRBJ2-7	.	.	TRBV20-1	10	TGCAGTGCTGCAGGTTCAGGGCAGTACTTC	CSAAGSGQYF
TRBJ1-6	TRBD1	.	TRBV7-6	16	TGTGCCAGCAGCCTGGGGCTGGACAGGGTATGGTCACCCCTCCACTTT	CASSLGLDRVWSPLHF
TRBJ2-5	.	few	TRBV7-9	14	TGTGCCAGCAGTTCCCTCGGGATCCAAGAGACCCAGTACTTC	CASSSLGIQETQYF
TRBJ1-2	.	.	TRBV5-4	14	TGTGCCAGCAGCTTTGGAGGGCTTAGCGATGGCTACACCTTC	CASSFGGLSDGYTF
TRBJ2-1	TRBD2	.	TRBV5-4	14	TGTGCCAGCAGCTTGACCAGCGGGACGGATGAGCAGTTCTTC	CASSLTSGTDEQFF
TRBJ2-5	TRBD1	.	TRBV2	15	TGTGCCAGCAGTGAAGGGGGGACAGGAAAAGAGACCCAGTACTTC	CASSEGGTGKETQYF
TRBJ1-1	TRBD1	.	TRBV5-4	13	TGTGCCAGCAGCTTGCCAGGGGGGACTGAAGCTTTCTTT	CASSLPGGTEAFF
TRBJ2-7	.	.	TRBV6-1	14	TGTGCCAGCAGCCCAGCTGGGGGGAAGTACGAGCAGTACTTC	CASSPAGGKYEQYF
TRBJ2-4	.	.	TRBV27	14	TGTGCCAGCAGTTTGGAGCCGGGGGACAACATTCAGTACTTC	CASSLEPGDNIQYF
TRBJ2-7	.	once	TRBV7-2	15	TGTGCCAGCAGCTTAGCTGGCGGAGGAGACTACGAGCAGTACTTC	CASSLAGGGDYEQYF
TRBJ2-5	TRBD1	few	TRBV5-6	14	TGTGCCAGCAGGCCCGGGACAGGGGGAGAGACCCAGTACTTC	CASRPGTGGETQYF
TRBJ2-7	.	.	TRBV2	11	TGTGCCAGCAGTGAGGGCGAAGTGCAGTACTTC	CASSEGEVQYF
TRBJ2-7	.	.	TRBV4-1	13	TGCGCCAGCAGCCAACGCGATAACTACGAGCAGTACTTC	CASSQRDNYEQYF
TRBJ2-6	TRBD1	.	TRBV5-6	18	TGTGCCAGCAGCACCTCGGGACAGTCGCACTCTGGGGCCAACGTCCTGACTTTC	CASSTSGQSHSGANVLTF
TRBJ2-7	TRBD1	.	TRBV6-1	13	TGTGCCAGCAGTGGGGACAGGGGTTCCGAGCAGTACTTC	CASSGDRGSEQYF
TRBJ2-7	TRBD1	.	TRBV9	16	TGTGCCAGCAGCGCCGGGACAGGGCTTATCTCCTACGAGCAGTACTTC	CASSAGTGLISYEQYF
TRBJ2-7	TRBD2	.	TRBV6-1	14	TGTGCCAGCAGTGCATCATGGGGGGGCTACGAGCAGTACTTC	CASSASWGGYEQYF
TRBJ2-1	TRBD2	few	TRBV9	16	TGTGCCAGCACGGGGGCTAGCGGGGGTCGGATCAATGAGCAGTTCTTC	CASTGASGGRINEQFF
TRBJ1-4	TRBD1	.	TRBV29-1	16	TGCAGCGTTGAAGATAGGGACAGAGAGCACGGGGAAAAACTGTTTTTT	CSVEDRDREHGEKLFF